Following are 23 T cell receptor beta chains from one sample sequenced in a study of memory CD4+ T cells and cytomegalovirus serostatus. The sort gate was single viable CD3+CD4+CD8-CD45RO+ cells for memory CD4+ T cells. Repertoires were generated with immunoSEQ multiplex PCR, while TCRdb's copy carries only in-frame clones and drops some. Here the sample spans about 92,000 clones, about four fifths being singletons. Sequences were obtained from memory CD4+ T cells from blood. All receptors come from an adult in good health and CMV-seropositive.

This chain joins TRBV19 and TRBJ1-1; TRBD1 is a possible D gene (5 bases). Germline CDR1 and CDR2: LNHDA and SQIVND (reference sequence). Trimming left V 8 bases short and J 6 bases short, with 19 bases between. This CDR3 has 14 residues. This chain's CDR3 is CASHRDGRGAEAFF. The DNA for the CDR3 is TGTGCCAGTCATCGGGACGGGCGAGGGGCTGAAGCTTTCTTT.

This clone appeared once. The chain recombines TRBV11-3 with TRBJ2-2; D is unresolved. Per the germline V gene, CDR1 is SGHNT and CDR2 is YENEEA. Trimming removed 3 bases at V and 8 bases at J, with 10 bases between. This CDR3 contains 13 residues. The CDR3 sequence: CASSFLGRGELFF. As DNA, the CDR3 is TGTGCCAGCAGCTTCCTAGGCAGGGGGGAGCTGTTTTTT.

About this clone: Distinct nucleotide sequences in the sample also encode this CDR3. The chain uses TRBV5-1 and TRBJ1-2; D uncertain. Between the trimmed V and J ends, which lost 2 bases and 0 bases, there was a span of 8 bases. The germline V gene encodes CDR1 SGHRS and CDR2 YFSETQ. This CDR3 comprises 14 residues. Here the CDR3 reads CASSLGFSNYGYTF. CDR3 in DNA: TGCGCCAGCAGCTTAGGTTTCTCTAACTATGGCTACACCTTC.

This chain connects TRBV19 to TRBJ1-1, with TRBD1 identical over 11 bases. V was clipped by 5 bases and J by 6 bases; unmatched bases: 5. From germline, CDR1 is LNHDA and CDR2 SQIVND (reference sequence). The CDR3 spans 14 residues. The CDR3 nucleotides read TGTGCCAGTAGTTACCGGGACAGGGGGTCTGAAGCTTTCTTT. It is translated as CASSYRDRGSEAFF.

Notes on this clone: Other DNA sequences of this sample code for an identical CDR3. The chain links TRBV5-4 to TRBJ2-2; 12 bases are shared with TRBD2. Per germline, CDR1 SGHNT and CDR2 YYREEE (reference sequence). CDR3 length: 15 residues. J gave up 5 bases and V 4 bases, and 3 bases lay outside the gene matches. The DNA for the CDR3 is TGTGCCAGCAGCCTCGGACTAGCGGGAACCGGGGAGCTGTTTTTT. Protein product: CASSLGLAGTGELFF.

This clone was recorded once. The rearrangement uses TRBV18 and TRBJ2-3, with TRBD2 identical over 8 bases. CDR1 is KGHSH and CDR2 is LQKENI in the germline V gene. This CDR3 comprises 15 residues. The trim removed 4 bases at V and 1 base at J, leaving 4 bases unmatched. The CDR3 region has the DNA TGTGCCAGCTCACTTGTCGGGAGGGGCACAGATACGCAGTATTTT. Protein: CASSLVGRGTDTQYF.

The genes are TRBV11-2 and TRBJ2-5; D is tentatively TRBD1 or TRBD2 (5 bases each). V gave up 5 bases and J gave up 3 bases, with 13 bases separating them. CDR1 is SGHAT, CDR2 FQNNGV, per germline. This CDR3 is built from 14 residues. The CDR3 sequence is CASSRDASKETQYF. CDR3 in DNA: TGTGCCAGCAGCCGGGACGCCAGCAAAGAGACCCAGTACTTC.

V usage is TRBV5-1 and J usage is TRBJ2-3; D may correspond to TRBD1 or TRBD2 (6 bases each). This CDR3 contains 15 residues. The germline V gene encodes CDR1 SGHRS and CDR2 YFSETQ. Trimming took 2 bases from V and 1 from J, leaving 11 bases between them. The CDR3 DNA reads TGCGCCAGCAGCTTACTAGCAGGGGGCACAGATACGCAGTATTTT. Translating it yields CASSLLAGGTDTQYF.

This clone was found many times. This chain uses TRBV7-2 with TRBJ2-5, with TRBD1 identical over 8 bases. V trimming: 2 bases; J trimming: 4 bases; junction bases outside the gene matches: 12. Germline CDR1 SGHTA, CDR2 FQGNSA. The CDR3 has 17 residues. The CDR3 coding sequence is TGTGCCAGCAGCTTAACCCTCGGACAGGGTCCAACAGAGACCCAGTACTTC. It codes for CASSLTLGQGPTETQYF. Combining the CDR3 with reference TRBV7-2 and TRBJ2-5 gives the whole variable domain GAGVSQSPSNKVTEKGKDVELRCDPISGHTALYWYRQSLGQGLEFLIYFQGNSAPDKSGLPSDRFSAERTGGSVSTLTIQRTQQEDSAVYLCASSLTLGQGPTETQYFGPGTRLLVL.

This chain joins TRBV5-1 and TRBJ2-1; tentatively, D is TRBD1 (6 bases). From germline, CDR1 is SGHRS and CDR2 YFSETQ. Trimming shortened V by 2 bases and J by 6 bases, and 12 bases separated the two germline ends. CDR3 size: 14 residues. The CDR3 reads CASSFQTGTNEQFF. CDR3 coding DNA: TGCGCCAGCAGCTTTCAAACAGGGACCAATGAGCAGTTCTTC. The full variable domain, completed using reference TRBV5-1 and TRBJ2-1, is KAGVTQTPRYLIKTRGQQVTLSCSPISGHRSVSWYQQTPGQGLQFLFEYFSETQRNKGNFPGRFSGRQFSNSRSEMNVSTLELGDSALYLCASSFQTGTNEQFFGPGTRLTVL.

A few counts support this clone. The J gene is TRBJ2-7, the V gene TRBV28; perhaps TRBD1 as D (5 bases). V was pared by 5 bases and J by 9 bases, with 20 bases between. Germline lookup yields CDR1 MDHEN and CDR2 SYDVKM. The CDR3 length is 14 residues. CDR3 in DNA: TGTGCCAGCAGTCACATTCGGACAAGCAGAGGGCAGTACTTC. Translating gives CASSHIRTSRGQYF.

The V gene is TRBV18, the J gene TRBJ2-7; D unresolved. V lost 2 bases and J lost 2, with 7 bases in between. CDR1 KGHSH and CDR2 LQKENI come from the germline V gene. The CDR3 spans 13 residues. CDR3 bases: TGTGCCAGCTCACCATCACAGACCTACGAGCAGTACTTC. It encodes CASSPSQTYEQYF.

The chain employs TRBV27 and TRBJ1-1; a possible D gene is TRBD1 (5 bases). From germline, CDR1 is MNHEY and CDR2 SMNVEV (reference sequence). V lost 4 bases and J 3 bases, leaving 12 bases between the germline ends. This CDR3 region has 14 residues. CDR3 coding DNA: TGTGCCAGCAGTTATCGGGGGTTGTACACTGAAGCTTTCTTT. It codes for CASSYRGLYTEAFF.

This clone appeared a few times. The gene calls are TRBV20-1 and TRBJ2-7; 12 bases are shared with TRBD2. Germline CDR1 reads DFQATT; CDR2 reads SNEGSKA (reference sequence). This CDR3 spans 11 amino acids. V was clipped by 6 bases and J by 9 bases; unmatched bases: 3. CDR3 sequence reads: CSALTSGRQYF. The CDR3 nucleotides are TGCAGTGCCCTGACTAGCGGGAGGCAGTACTTC.

The V call is TRBV5-1, the J call TRBJ2-1, with D hard to call. V was shortened by 0 bases and J by 7 bases, with 5 bases between the two germline ends. CDR1 is SGHRS and CDR2 is YFSETQ in the germline V gene. The CDR3 runs 12 residues. CDR3 amino acids: CASSLDDNEQFF. The CDR3 nucleotides read TGCGCCAGCAGCTTGGACGATAATGAGCAGTTCTTC.

This chain uses TRBV7-9 with TRBJ1-1; the D gene is possibly TRBD1 (5 bases). The CDR3 has 13 amino acids. V lost 3 bases to trimming and J lost 8 bases, with 13 bases between them. Germline CDR1 is SEHNR and CDR2 is FQNEAQ (reference sequence). The CDR3: CASSFSMRTEAFF. In DNA, the CDR3 is TGTGCCAGCAGCTTCTCTATGAGGACAGAAGCTTTCTTT.

This clone has a single count. The chain joins TRBV19 to TRBJ2-1; the match to TRBD2 covers 16 bases. The J segment lost 10 bases and the V segment lost 3 bases, leaving 3 bases of the junction unmatched. Germline loops: CDR1 LNHDA, CDR2 SQIVND (reference sequence). The CDR3 extends over 15 amino acids. CDR3 sequence: CASSIEGLAGGEQFF. The CDR3 DNA is TGTGCCAGTAGTATCGAGGGACTAGCGGGGGGGGAGCAGTTCTTC.

The chain employs TRBV7-3 and TRBJ2-3; no clear D. The V end was cut by 3 bases, the J end by 4 bases, with 5 bases between. CDR3 size: 12 residues. Germline assignment: CDR1 SGHTA and CDR2 FQGTGA. CDR3 region: CASSFAADTQYF. In nucleotides, the CDR3 is TGTGCCAGCAGCTTTGCGGCAGATACGCAGTATTTT.

V and J are TRBV15 and TRBJ2-3; tentative D call: TRBD1 (7 bases). This CDR3 region has 17 residues. The V end was cut by 3 bases, the J end by 0 bases, with 16 bases between. The germline V gene has CDR1 LNHNV and CDR2 YYDKDF (reference sequence). CDR3 loop: CATSRTLQGTSTDTQYF. CDR3 bases: TGTGCCACCAGCAGGACATTACAGGGGACTAGCACAGATACGCAGTATTTT.

The rearrangement joins TRBV11-2 to TRBJ2-2; 10 bases are a match to TRBD2. This CDR3 has 15 amino acids. The J segment lost 7 bases and the V segment lost 5 bases, leaving 7 bases of the junction unmatched. Germline V CDR1 and CDR2: SGHAT, FQNNGV. The CDR3 protein is CASSPIRLAGGELFF. The CDR3 DNA sequence: TGTGCCAGCAGCCCGATAAGACTAGCGGGCGGGGAGCTGTTTTTT.

This chain links TRBV7-4 with TRBJ2-7, with 8 bases matching TRBD1. V gave up 1 base and J gave up 4 bases; unmatched junction bases: 6. CDR1 is SGHVT and CDR2 is SQSDAQ in the germline V gene. The CDR3 contains 15 residues. The CDR3: CASSLDRGCCYEQYF. The CDR3, as DNA: TGTGCCAGCAGCTTAGACAGGGGGTGTTGTTACGAGCAGTACTTC. The whole variable domain, filled in from reference TRBV7-4 and TRBJ2-7, reads GAGVSQSPRYKVAKRGRDVALRCDSISGHVTLYWYRQTLGQGSEVLTYSQSDAQRDKSGRPSGRFSAERPERSVSTLKIQRTEQGDSAVYLCASSLDRGCCYEQYFGPGTRLTVT.

The gene calls are TRBV2 and TRBJ1-1; 8 bases fit TRBD1. Unmatched junction bases numbered 4, after V lost 5 bases and J lost 5 bases. This CDR3 region has 13 residues. The germline V gene has CDR1 SNHLY and CDR2 FYNNEI. In DNA, the CDR3 is TGTGCCAGCAGTTCGGACAGGGAAACTGAAGCTTTCTTT. Translation: CASSSDRETEAFF.

This clone was recorded a few times. V gene TRBV12-2 combines with J gene TRBJ2-4; the D call of TRBD1 is as the table states it, not checked on the DNA. TRBV12-2 is a pseudogene segment. This CDR3 contains 16 residues. CDR3 loop: CASRLPPLDSQNIQYF. The CDR3 region has the DNA TGTGCAAGTCGCTTACCCCCTTTGGACAGCCAAAACATTCAGTACTTC.